The entry below gives a single TCR beta chain sequence along with its context. Its antigen remains unknown. The data were taken from a study of cytomegalovirus exposure and HLA in healthy donors. About the study: The study placed 70% to 85% of its approximately 360 genotyped donors in the Caucasian-associated ancestry cluster.

Healthy bone marrow donors formed the donor group. Overall study findings and caveats: A later analysis linked a missense DCLRE1C variant to TCR beta V- and J-gene trimming. Reports state that TCR beta sequences accurately predicted most subjects' HLA-A and HLA-B alleles.

PCR involved 60 Vbeta and 13 Jbeta primers. Sequencing was performed with immunoSEQ multiplex PCR; in TCRdb, only in-frame clones are kept and a portion is missing. This repertoire comprises 60,000 to 70,000 clones; its ten largest clones make up roughly 15%. Sequencing input: PBMCs. The origin of this receptor is a boy younger than 18 in good health and CMV-seronegative.

This CDR3 reads CAWSEDRGFFMNTEAFF. CDR3 sequence (DNA): TGTGCCTGGAGTGAAGACAGGGGATTTTTTATGAACACTGAAGCTTTCTTT. The V gene is TRBV30, the J gene TRBJ1-1; 8 bases are a match to TRBD1. Per the germline V gene, CDR1 is GTSNPN and CDR2 is SVGIG (reference sequence). V lost 1 base, J lost 0 bases, and 10 bases stayed unmatched. The CDR3 runs to 17 residues.